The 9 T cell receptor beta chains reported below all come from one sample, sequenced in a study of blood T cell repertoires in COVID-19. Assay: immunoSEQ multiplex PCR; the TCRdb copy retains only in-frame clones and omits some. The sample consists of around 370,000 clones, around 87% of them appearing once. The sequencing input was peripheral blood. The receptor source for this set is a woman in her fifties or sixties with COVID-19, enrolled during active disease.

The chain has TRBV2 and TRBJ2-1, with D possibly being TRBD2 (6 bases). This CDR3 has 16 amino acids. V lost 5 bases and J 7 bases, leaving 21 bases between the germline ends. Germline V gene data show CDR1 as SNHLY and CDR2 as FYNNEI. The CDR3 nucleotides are TGTGCCAGCAGTCCAAACGGGGGAGTGCATCGGAATGAGCAGTTCTTC. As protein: CASSPNGGVHRNEQFF.

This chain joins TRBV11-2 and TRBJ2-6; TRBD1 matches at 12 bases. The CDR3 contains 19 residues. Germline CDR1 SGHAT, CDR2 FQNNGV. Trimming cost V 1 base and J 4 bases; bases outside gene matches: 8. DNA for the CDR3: TGTGCCAGCAGCTTAGGACGGGGACAGGGGGCGCGAGGGGCCAACGTCCTGACTTTC. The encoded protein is CASSLGRGQGARGANVLTF.

Here the CDR3 reads CASSPENSYEQYF. As DNA, the CDR3 is TGTGCCAGCAGTCCAGAAAACTCCTACGAGCAGTACTTC. The gene calls are TRBV6-5 and TRBJ2-7; D is unresolved. There are 13 residues in the CDR3. V dropped 5 bases and J dropped 0 bases, with 8 bases sitting between them. CDR1 is MNHEY, CDR2 SVGAGI, per germline.

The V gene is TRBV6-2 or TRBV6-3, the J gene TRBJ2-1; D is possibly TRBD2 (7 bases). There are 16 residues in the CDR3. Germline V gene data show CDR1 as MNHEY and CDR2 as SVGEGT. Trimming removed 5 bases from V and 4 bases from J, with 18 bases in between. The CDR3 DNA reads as TGTGCCAGCAGTGACGGACTAGGGGGGGCTTACAATGAGCAGTTCTTC. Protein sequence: CASSDGLGGAYNEQFF.

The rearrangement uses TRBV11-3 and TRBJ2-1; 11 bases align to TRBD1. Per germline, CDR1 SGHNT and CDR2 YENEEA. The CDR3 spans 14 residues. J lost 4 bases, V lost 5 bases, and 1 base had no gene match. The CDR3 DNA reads TGTGCCAGCAGCGGGACAGGGGGGTACAATGAGCAGTTCTTC. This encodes CASSGTGGYNEQFF.

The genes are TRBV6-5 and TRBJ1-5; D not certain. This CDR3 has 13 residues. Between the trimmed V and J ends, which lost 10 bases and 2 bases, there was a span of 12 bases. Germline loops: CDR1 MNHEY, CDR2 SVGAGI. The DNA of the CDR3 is TGTGCCACCTCCATTGTAGGCAATCAGCCCCAGCATTTT. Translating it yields CATSIVGNQPQHF.

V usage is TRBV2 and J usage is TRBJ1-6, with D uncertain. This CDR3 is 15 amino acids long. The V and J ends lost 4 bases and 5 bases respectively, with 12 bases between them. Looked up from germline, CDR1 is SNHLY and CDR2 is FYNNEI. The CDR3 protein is CASSVEALHNSPLHF. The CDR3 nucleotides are TGTGCCAGCAGTGTTGAGGCACTGCATAATTCACCCCTCCACTTT. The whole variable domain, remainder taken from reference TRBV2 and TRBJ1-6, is EPEVTQTPSHQVTQMGQEVILRCVPISNHLYFYWYRQILGQKVEFLVSFYNNEISEKSEIFDDQFSVERPDGSNFTLKIRSTKLEDSAMYFCASSVEALHNSPLHFGNGTRLTVT.

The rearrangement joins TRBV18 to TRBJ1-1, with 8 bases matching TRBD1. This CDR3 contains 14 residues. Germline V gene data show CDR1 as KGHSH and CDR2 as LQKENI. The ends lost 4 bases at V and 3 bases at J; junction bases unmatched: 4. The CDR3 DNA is TGTGCCAGCTCACTGACAGGGGCAGACACTGAAGCTTTCTTT. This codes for CASSLTGADTEAFF.

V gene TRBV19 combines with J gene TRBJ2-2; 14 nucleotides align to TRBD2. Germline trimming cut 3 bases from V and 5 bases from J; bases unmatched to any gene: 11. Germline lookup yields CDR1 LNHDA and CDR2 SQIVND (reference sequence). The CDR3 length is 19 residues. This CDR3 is CASSISRLAGGPRTGELFF. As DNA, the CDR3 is TGTGCCAGTAGTATCTCGAGACTAGCGGGAGGGCCTAGGACCGGGGAGCTGTTTTTT.